These 3 T cell receptor beta chains were sequenced from one sample in a study of blood T cell repertoires in COVID-19. The repertoire was sequenced with immunoSEQ multiplex PCR; TCRdb's copy has only in-frame clones and lacks some. The data contain about 150,000 clones, approximately 86% of them singletons. The sequenced sample was peripheral blood. All receptors come from a woman aged 60 to 75 with active or convalescent COVID-19.

This chain joins TRBV6-5 and TRBJ1-5; D possibly corresponds to TRBD1 (6 bases). Germline V gene lookup returns CDR1 MNHEY and CDR2 SVGAGI. The ends were cut back, 6 bases at V and 4 bases at J, with 16 bases in the middle. There are 15 residues in the CDR3. The CDR3 is CASRTGRGPNQPQHF. DNA for the CDR3: TGTGCCAGCAGGACAGGACGAGGGCCGAATCAGCCCCAGCATTTT.

The V gene is TRBV20-1, the J gene TRBJ2-5, with 9 bases aligning to TRBD2. CDR1 is DFQATT, CDR2 SNEGSKA, per germline (reference sequence). V trimming: 3 bases; J trimming: 2 bases; junction bases outside the gene matches: 13. This CDR3 has 17 residues. The CDR3 nucleotides are TGCAGTGCTAGTTCGCTAGCGGGAAGTAAATCACAAGAGACCCAGTACTTC. It translates to CSASSLAGSKSQETQYF.

The genes are TRBV27 and TRBJ1-4; 8 bases match TRBD1. This CDR3 comprises 17 residues. The junction had 9 bases not matched to a gene; V was cut back by 5 bases and J by 1 base. Germline loops: CDR1 MNHEY, CDR2 SMNVEV (reference sequence). The CDR3, as DNA: TGTGCCAGCAGTGTCCTTAGGACAGGGCTAACTAATGAAAAACTGTTTTTT. It codes for CASSVLRTGLTNEKLFF.